The 18 T cell receptor beta chains reported below all come from one sample, sequenced in a study of tumor-infiltrating lymphocytes in primary liver carcinoma. With a constant-region primer, TCR beta cDNA was made from approximately 520 ng of total RNA. Nested multiplex PCR, run for three rounds with slightly modified ARM-PCR, yielded TCR beta libraries. In the first two PCR rounds, TRBV1-TRBV30 forward primers were paired with a C-beta reverse primer, and each round lasted about 10 cycles. TCRdb reprocessed the multiplex PCR reads via MiXCR and lists one record per CDR3 protein. The table lists 150,000 to 200,000 distinct CDR3 sequences, around four fifths of them singletons. Total RNA and DNA came together from approximately 22-30 mg of bulk tissue without cell sorting. Sequencing was performed on tumor tissue from primary liver carcinoma. The receptor set was obtained from a man between 35 and 55 years old with primary liver carcinoma and hepatitis B virus infection.

With regard to this clonotype: The junction and the germline gene differ at one end; a read error may be behind it. The V and J genes are TRBV9 and TRBJ2-7; 9 positions match TRBD1. CDR1 is SGDLS and CDR2 is YYNGEE in the germline V gene. This CDR3 is 16 amino acids long. The DNA of the CDR3 is TGTGCCAGCTGCGTATCCGGGACAGGGCGATTTTACGAGCAGTACTTC. It yields the protein CASCVSGTGRFYEQYF. Filled out from reference TRBV9 and TRBJ2-7, the complete variable domain reads DSGVTQTPKHLITATGQRVTLRCSPRSGDLSVYWYQQSLDQGLQFLIQYYNGEERAKGNILERFSAQQFPDLHSELNLSSLELGDSALYFCASCVSGTGRFYEQYFGPGTRLTVT.

On this clonotype itself: Germline and junction disagree at one end, which may indicate a read error. This chain joins TRBV29-1 and TRBJ2-3; D possibly uses TRBD1 or TRBD2 (5 bases each). This CDR3 is 14 amino acids long. In germline, CDR1 is SQVTM, CDR2 ANQGSEA. The CDR3 protein is CCVSGTVQRNTQYF. The CDR3, as DNA: TGCTGCGTTTCCGGGACGGTCCAAAGAAATACGCAGTATTTT.

V and J are TRBV12-3 or TRBV12-4 and TRBJ1-4; D is undetermined. CDR3 size: 12 residues. CDR3 bases: TGTGACAACACTTATAGAGATGAAAAACTGTTTTTT. Its protein is CDNTYRDEKLFF.

J is TRBJ2-1 and V is TRBV7-9; D uncertain. Germline assignment: CDR1 SEHNR and CDR2 FQNEAQ (reference sequence). V was clipped by 4 bases and J by 8 bases, with 15 bases between them. The CDR3 extends over 14 amino acids. The CDR3 loop is CASSSPRLDHEQFF. The CDR3 DNA reads TGTGCCAGCAGCTCACCCAGACTGGATCATGAGCAGTTCTTC.

Points on this clonotype: This CDR3 is missing its conserved last phenylalanine or tryptophan, likely due to a read error. The chain couples TRBV6-1 to TRBJ1-5; the match to TRBD1 covers 10 bases. The length of the CDR3 is 15 residues. The germline V gene encodes CDR1 MNHNS and CDR2 SASEGT. The CDR3 DNA sequence: TGTGTCAGCAGTGCGGGACAGGGGCAAAATCAGCCCCAGCATCTT. It specifies CVSSAGQGQNQPQHL.

This clonotype appeared once. The CDR3 does not end in the conserved phenylalanine or tryptophan, so this is likely a read error. J is TRBJ2-3 and V is TRBV5-1; 13 nucleotides agree with TRBD2. Germline V gives CDR1 SGHRS, CDR2 YFSETQ. The CDR3 has 18 amino acids. This CDR3 is CASSSRLAGGGHTDMQYL. In nucleotides, the CDR3 is TGCGCCAGCAGCTCGCGACTAGCGGGAGGCGGACACACAGATATGCAGTATTTA.

As regards this clonotype: The conserved phenylalanine or tryptophan normally closing the CDR3 is absent here, so this likely arose from a read error. The chain joins TRBV11-1 to TRBJ2-3, with D unresolved. Per the germline V gene, CDR1 is SGHAT and CDR2 is FQDESV (reference sequence). The CDR3 consists of 13 residues. Here the CDR3 DNA reads TGTGTCAGCAACTTTATTGGTACAGATACGCAGTATTAT. It is translated as CVSNFIGTDTQYY.

This clonotype was counted only a few times. The V gene is TRBV7-2, the J gene TRBJ2-3, with D perhaps being TRBD1 or TRBD2 (7 bases each). Germline values: CDR1 SGHTA, CDR2 FQGNSA. V was clipped by 5 bases and J by 0 bases, with 15 bases between them. The CDR3 extends over 16 amino acids. The CDR3 DNA reads as TGTGCCAGCAGCCCACGACAGGGAGGGAGCACAGATACGCAGTATTTT. Translated: CASSPRQGGSTDTQYF. Combining the CDR3 with reference TRBV7-2 and TRBJ2-3 gives the whole variable domain GAGVSQSPSNKVTEKGKDVELRCDPISGHTALYWYRQSLGQGLEFLIYFQGNSAPDKSGLPSDRFSAERTGGSVSTLTIQRTQQEDSAVYLCASSPRQGGSTDTQYFGPGTRLTVL.

This rearrangement joins TRBV6-5 to TRBJ2-5, with a possible D match to TRBD2 (6 bases). The V and J ends lost 6 bases and 3 bases respectively, with 17 bases between them. The germline V gene has CDR1 MNHEY and CDR2 SVGAGI. This CDR3 has 15 amino acids. The CDR3 here is CASSGRAAGEETQYF. The CDR3 DNA reads TGTGCCAGCAGCGGGAGAGCGGCAGGTGAAGAGACCCAGTACTTC.

Turning to this clonotype: As the CDR3 is not closed by the conserved phenylalanine or tryptophan, this likely results from a read error. The chain couples TRBV29-1 to TRBJ2-7; perhaps D is TRBD1 or TRBD2 (5 bases each). Germline CDR1 is SQVTM and CDR2 is ANQGSEA. The CDR3 consists of 16 residues. The CDR3 is CSAMTCGTGTPYKQYI. As DNA, the CDR3 is TGCAGCGCCATGACATGTGGGACCGGCACTCCCTACAAGCAGTACATC.

In the case of this clonotype: Its ends do not fully match the called genes, so a read error is possible. The CDR3, as DNA: TGCAGCGTTCGATGGGGAGCGATTGAAGCTCTCTTT. Its protein product is CSVRWGAIEALF. The J gene is TRBJ1-1, the V gene TRBV29-1, with D uncertain. This CDR3 is 12 amino acids long. Germline V gene sequence: CDR1 SQVTM, CDR2 ANQGSEA.

The J gene is TRBJ1-2, the V gene TRBV5-4, with TRBD1 as a possible D gene (5 bases). Germline CDR1 and CDR2: SGHNT and YYREEE (reference sequence). This CDR3 is built from 15 residues. With 5 bases removed from V and 8 bases from J, the gap between germline ends came to 22 bases. The DNA of the CDR3 is TGTGCCAGCAGATTGACATGGGGGGAGGAAGGCGGCTACACCTTC. Translated, it gives CASRLTWGEEGGYTF.

Notes on this clonotype: The germline gene is not matched at one end of the junction; a read error may be the cause. The J gene is TRBJ2-7, the V gene TRBV6-2 or TRBV6-3; no reliable D call. The CDR3 runs 13 residues. Germline CDR1 and CDR2: MNHEY and SVGEGT. The CDR3 nucleotides are TGTGCCAACAGTTACGAGGTACCCCACGACCAGTACTTC. It specifies CANSYEVPHDQYF.

The rearrangement uses TRBV4-2 and TRBJ2-5, with 7 bases lining up with TRBD2. CDR1 LGHNA and CDR2 YNFKEQ come from the germline V gene. J lost 4 bases, V lost 9 bases, and 23 bases had no gene match. CDR3 length equals 18 residues. DNA of the CDR3: TGTGCCAGAGGCCAAGATCTGAAGGGAGGGCCGGCTTTAGAGACCCAGTACTTC. Amino acid sequence: CARGQDLKGGPALETQYF.

The CDR3 nucleotides are TGCAGCGCATCGGGAGGGTGGGATATGAGCACTGAAGCTTTCTTT. Amino acids: CSASGGWDMSTEAFF. V and J are TRBV29-1 and TRBJ1-1; D is unresolved. This CDR3 has 15 residues. CDR1 is SQVTM, CDR2 ANQGSEA, per germline. Trimming cost V 7 bases and J 4 bases, with 22 bases left between them.

Of note for this clonotype: At one end the junction does not follow the germline gene, possibly because of a read error. The gene calls are TRBV11-1 and TRBJ2-1, with D possibly TRBD2 on 5 matching bases. The germline V gene encodes CDR1 SGHAT and CDR2 FQDESV (reference sequence). This CDR3 comprises 18 residues. CDR3 nucleotide sequence: TGTGCCAGCAGCTTATACCGCTCCTCGAGAGGGTCCTACAATGAACAGTTCTTC. Residues: CASSLYRSSRGSYNEQFF.

The chain couples TRBV14 to TRBJ2-1, with D possibly TRBD2 on 5 matching bases. Germline V gives CDR1 SGHDN, CDR2 FVKESK. There are 16 residues in the CDR3. CDR3 nucleotides: TGTGCTAGTAGTGCCGTAGCGCGATGGGTAAACAATGAGCAGTTCTTC. It specifies CASSAVARWVNNEQFF.

On this clonotype itself: The junction differs from germline at one of its ends, possibly a read error. This chain joins TRBV10-2 and TRBJ2-7; no reliable D call. This CDR3 has 14 residues. CDR1 is WSHSY, CDR2 SAAADI, per germline. CDR3 protein: CASIDNWGRAERYF. The CDR3 DNA reads TGCGCCAGCATAGACAACTGGGGTCGAGCCGAGCGGTACTTC.